This TCR beta chain originates from a study of tumor-infiltrating lymphocytes in localized non-small cell lung cancer listed by TCRdb under 2021. About the study as a whole: The cohort included patients whose samples were collected after neoadjuvant chemotherapy, as well as both smokers and never-smokers and several histologies. Each patient provided resected tumor tissue plus uninvolved lung tissue from the same patient, with the uninvolved lung tissue described as non-adjacent to the tumor. The same patients underwent several integrated assays, with TCR sequencing performed together with flow cytometry, multiplex immunofluorescence, RNA-seq, exome sequencing and proteomics. The overall ICON cohort comprised 150 surgical patients with localized non-small cell lung cancer whose tumors were resected. A total of roughly 51 patients were part of the paired comparison of immunoSEQ T-cell fraction between tumor and uninvolved lung.

Details on this clone: Its antigen target is currently unknown. Per-base qualities were not stored, and no clone one base away is much larger.

ICON enrollment began in the first half of 2016, and the last patient was enrolled in 2018. Fresh tumor and matched uninvolved tissue for in-depth immune analyses, including TCR sequencing, were collected from a subcohort of approximately 81 patients. TCR sequencing was performed on DNA isolated from bulk tissue, without cell sorting. Deletion took 4 bases off V and 6 bases off J, with a span of 16 bases between the germline ends. Reading from cysteine to phenylalanine, the CDR3 counts 15 amino acids. The DNA shown is the 45-base CDR3, in frame from base 1. From a lookup of the germline V gene, CDR1 and CDR2 are SGHTA and FQGNSA. The investigation overall reported the following: Different pieces of the same tissue were used for different assays, so technical variation could not be separated from intratumor heterogeneity. TCR-derived T-cell fraction did not differ between the flow cytometry-defined immunotypes IM1 (good prognosis) and IM2 (poor prognosis). Assay coverage varied across patients depending on available tissue quantity, so only a subset of the cohort had TCR sequencing. Consistent with immunofluorescence CD3 counts, TCRbeta sequencing supported greater T cell infiltration in tumors than in uninvolved lung tissue.

The T-cell fraction in tumor and uninvolved lung tissue was obtained from TCR sequencing using the immunoSEQ assay. Per the original workflow: To analyze survival, patients were divided into a high T-cell fraction group (upper tertile) and a low T-cell fraction group (lower two tertiles), and the two groups were compared using a log-rank test. A signed-rank test was used to check for differences in T-cell fraction between paired tumor and uninvolved lung. As stored in TCRdb, this immuneACCESS dataset retains in-frame rearrangements with V and J assigned. A fraction of the clones does not appear; measured against another copy, unresolved V genes explain less than half of the discrepancy, and the remainder lacks a known reason. V and J calls and clone size come straight from that table; D and trimming were deduced from the DNA. The sample contains around 13,000 clones, around 70% of them found a single time. In total, the top ten clones hold roughly an eighth of the sample.

Material: uninvolved lung tissue not adjacent to the tumor. This clonotype was obtained from a human donor with non-small cell lung cancer. Recombination joined TRBV7-2 with TRBJ2-1; too little of a D gene remains to name it. The CDR3 protein is CASSSYPGSGNEQFF. The DNA sequence is as follows: TGTGCCAGCAGCTCTTACCCCGGTTCCGGCAATGAGCAGTTCTTC.